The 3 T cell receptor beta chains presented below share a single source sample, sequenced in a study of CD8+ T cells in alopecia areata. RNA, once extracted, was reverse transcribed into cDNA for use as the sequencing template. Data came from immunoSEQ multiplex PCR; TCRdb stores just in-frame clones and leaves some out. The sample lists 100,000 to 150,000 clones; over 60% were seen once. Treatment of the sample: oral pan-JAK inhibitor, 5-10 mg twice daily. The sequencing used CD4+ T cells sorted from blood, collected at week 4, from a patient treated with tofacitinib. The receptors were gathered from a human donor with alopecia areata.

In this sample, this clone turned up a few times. The DNA for the CDR3 is TGCAGCGTTGCGCACACAATAGGGACTGGGGCCAACGTCCTGACTTTC. Translation gives CSVAHTIGTGANVLTF. V gene TRBV29-1 combines with J gene TRBJ2-6; D ambiguous. This CDR3 spans 16 amino acids. The germline V and J ends were trimmed by 4 bases and 2 bases, with 15 bases remaining between them. Per the germline V gene, CDR1 is SQVTM and CDR2 is ANQGSEA.

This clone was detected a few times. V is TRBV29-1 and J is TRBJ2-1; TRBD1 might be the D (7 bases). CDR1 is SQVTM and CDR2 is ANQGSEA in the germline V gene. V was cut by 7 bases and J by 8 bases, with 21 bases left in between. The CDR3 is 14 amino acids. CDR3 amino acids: CSAVKAGGQDEQFF. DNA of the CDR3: TGCAGCGCCGTGAAGGCAGGGGGGCAGGATGAGCAGTTCTTC.

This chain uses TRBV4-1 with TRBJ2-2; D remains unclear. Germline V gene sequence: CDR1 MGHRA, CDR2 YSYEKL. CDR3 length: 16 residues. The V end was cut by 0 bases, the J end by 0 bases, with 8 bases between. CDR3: CASSQEERANTGELFF. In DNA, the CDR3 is TGCGCCAGCAGCCAAGAAGAGAGAGCGAACACCGGGGAGCTGTTTTTT.